A selection of T cell receptor beta chains follows, all from one sample in a study of T-cell memory formation after mild COVID-19. TCRdb passed the 5' RACE reads through MiXCR, listing each CDR3 protein once. The sample lists 350,000 to 500,000 distinct CDR3 sequences; under 25% were seen once. Sequencing was performed on PBMCs or a T cell subset sorted from them (not recorded which). The receptor set was obtained from an adult woman who had mild COVID-19 (a few samples of this study predate the infection). Cell type and time point are not known. Each CDR3 is given with its conserved first and last residue. The size entry is marked missing in some rows and otherwise reads once, few, many or a size class.

>.|TRBV24-1|TRBJ2-3
CATRDTGTQYF
>.|TRBV7-9|TRBJ2-1
CASSSTSGSYNEQFF
>few|TRBV7-9|TRBJ2-5
CASSPSSWAQETQYF
>.|TRBV30|TRBJ2-7
CAWSEDSYEQYF
>few|TRBV5-1|TRBJ2-2
CASSLRTSGGPANTGELFF
>few|TRBV6-5|TRBJ2-7
CASSYSGGPYEQYF
>.|TRBV11-2|TRBJ2-7
CASRGFGTGGLYEQYF
>few|TRBV20-1|TRBJ2-7
CSARDGYEQYF
>.|TRBV5-1|TRBJ2-1
CASSFTNSGGSYNEQFF
>.|TRBV5-1|TRBJ2-3
CASRGFSGPPDTQYF
>.|TRBV4-1|TRBJ2-7
CASSSGQGRDEQYF
>.|TRBV5-1|TRBJ2-3
CASSLDGKGTDTQYF
>few|TRBV24-1|TRBJ1-1
CATRDGNTEAFF
>many|TRBV12-3/TRBV12-4|TRBJ2-7
CASSPTGRGEQYF
>.|TRBV6-2/TRBV6-3|TRBJ1-1
CASSYVERGLNTEAFF
>few|TRBV7-2|TRBJ2-5
CASSLDPRETQYF
>.|TRBV7-2|TRBJ2-5
CASSLYGHQETQYF
>.|TRBV3-1|TRBJ2-3
CASTRTSVSTDTQYF
>once|TRBV29-1|TRBJ2-7
CSVEVDSGASRFPYEQYF
>.|TRBV18|TRBJ1-3
CASSPGPLRASGNTIYF
>.|TRBV4-3|TRBJ2-1
CASSQGRGLADNEQFF
>few|TRBV11-2|TRBJ1-3
CASSRTGTQFSGNTIYF
>.|TRBV24-1|TRBJ2-6
CATYVPGANVLTF
>.|TRBV6-6|TRBJ2-3
CASSQTGDYLTDTQYF